The 4 T cell receptor beta chains in this list originate from one sample, sequenced in a study of blood T cell repertoires in COVID-19 (dated by TCRdb to about 2020). The protocol used for the library was the immunoSEQ multiplex PCR assay. TCRdb took this table from immuneACCESS and kept in-frame rearrangements with V and J called. Such tables lack part of the clones; where checked against another copy, unresolved V genes explain under half of the gap, and the rest is unexplained. The sample data list around 67,000 clones, and around 90% of these were observed just once. More than 7% of the sample is taken by the ten largest. The material sequenced was peripheral blood. These receptors originate from a human donor in a cohort sampled during active COVID-19.

J is TRBJ1-6 and V is TRBV28, with D uncertain. The CDR3 contains 15 residues. V lost 2 bases, J lost 0 bases, and 5 bases lay in between. The germline gives CDR1 MDHEN, CDR2 SYDVKM. CDR3 DNA: TGTGCCAGCAGTTTACGGAGCTCCTATAATTCACCCCTCCACTTT. This translates into CASSLRSSYNSPLHF.

This sequence joins TRBV3-1 (or the pseudogene TRBV3-2) and TRBJ1-6; a possible D gene is TRBD1 (5 bases). From germline, CDR1 is LGHDT and CDR2 YNNKEL (reference sequence). This CDR3 is built from 11 residues. V was clipped by 8 bases and J by 13 bases, with 12 bases between them. CDR3 DNA sequence: TGTGCCAGCGGGACTGAGGCCCCCCTCCACTTT. Amino acid sequence: CASGTEAPLHF.

This chain uses TRBV27 with TRBJ1-6, with 10 nucleotides matching TRBD1. After removal of 10 bases from V and 11 bases from J, the junction contained 5 bases not matched to a gene. CDR1 is MNHEY, CDR2 SMNVEV, per germline (reference sequence). This CDR3 contains 12 residues. Written as DNA, the CDR3 is TGTGCCACCTCTGGACAGGGGGCACCCCTCCACTTT. Encoded protein: CATSGQGAPLHF.

This clone was picked up one time. CDR3 loop: CASSSRGTNQPQHF. CDR3 bases: TGTGCCAGCAGTTCCCGAGGGACTAATCAGCCCCAGCATTTT. The genes are TRBV6-5 and TRBJ1-5, with a possible D match to TRBD1 (5 bases). The CDR3 is 14 amino acids. V lost 4 bases and J lost 4, with 11 bases in between. Germline V gene sequence: CDR1 MNHEY, CDR2 SVGAGI.